Below, 9 T cell receptor beta chains from the same sample are listed, as sequenced in a study of post-analysis software for immune sequencing data. Antigen specificity for these receptors is unknown. Whole-study results and caveats: Roughly five TRBV segments appeared more often in patients than in controls, and TRBV5-6, TRBV5-1 and TRBV20-1 were among these.

TCR beta cDNA libraries included unique molecular identifiers. TCRdb re-called the PCR reads through MiXCR, storing one row per CDR3 protein. The sample consists of about half a million distinct CDR3 sequences, approximately 45% of them appearing once. The specimen was blood. The receptors stem from a girl between 10 and 17 years old with multiple sclerosis.

This clonotype was counted between two and nine times. The CDR3 protein is CASSQASSGNEQYF. As DNA, the CDR3 is TGTGCCAGCAGCCAGGCCTCTAGCGGGAACGAGCAGTACTTC. The chain couples TRBV3-1 to TRBJ2-7; 9 nucleotides agree with TRBD2. The CDR3 loop spans 14 amino acids. The V gene's germline CDR1 is LGHDT and CDR2 YNNKEL (reference sequence). V lost 3 bases to trimming and J lost 5 bases; unmatched junction nucleotides: 5.

This chain uses TRBV3-1 with TRBJ1-6; no clear D. CDR1 is LGHDT, CDR2 YNNKEL, per germline (reference sequence). CDR3 length: 14 amino acids. Trimming removed 4 bases from V and 7 bases from J, with 11 bases in between. The chain's CDR3 is CASSPLDANSPLHF. The CDR3 DNA follows: TGTGCCAGCAGCCCTTTGGACGCCAATTCACCCCTCCACTTT. Full variable domain (remainder filled in from reference TRBV3-1 and TRBJ1-6): DTAVSQTPKYLVTQMGNDKSIKCEQNLGHDTMYWYKQDSKKFLKIMFSYNNKELIINETVPNRFSPKSPDKAHLNLHINSLELGDSAVYFCASSPLDANSPLHFGNGTRLTVT.

The V call is TRBV27, the J call TRBJ2-2; D is tentatively TRBD1 or TRBD2 (5 bases each). The CDR3 is made up of 15 amino acids. The germline V gene encodes CDR1 MNHEY and CDR2 SMNVEV (reference sequence). V was pared by 5 bases and J by 4 bases, with 14 bases between. CDR3 residues: CASSDGTSGTGELFF. CDR3 in DNA: TGTGCCAGCAGTGACGGGACCAGCGGCACCGGGGAGCTGTTTTTT.

A remark on this clonotype: A junction boundary mismatches the germline segment, possibly from a read error. The chain joins TRBV15 to TRBJ2-7, with 9 bases matching TRBD2. Germline values: CDR1 LNHNV, CDR2 YYDKDF (reference sequence). The CDR3 has 14 residues. CDR3 in DNA: TGTACCACGTCTAGCGGGACTTGGCCGGACGAGCAGTACTTC. This translates into CTTSSGTWPDEQYF.

This chain connects TRBV20-1 to TRBJ2-1; 13 bases line up with TRBD2. The J call may be incorrect, as the DNA end agrees better with TRBJ2-7. The CDR3 loop spans 19 amino acids. The germline gives CDR1 DFQATT, CDR2 SNEGSKA (reference sequence). CDR3 sequence: CSAPGTGLAGTTSYNEQYF. In DNA form, the CDR3 reads TGCAGTGCTCCCGGAACGGGACTAGCGGGAACTACTTCCTACAATGAGCAGTACTTC.

The table lists this clonotype with a few counts. The rearrangement uses TRBV4-1 and TRBJ2-1, with TRBD1 matching over 9 bases. The CDR3 contains 16 residues. The germline V gene encodes CDR1 MGHRA and CDR2 YSYEKL. Losses at the gene ends were 3 bases for V and 4 bases for J; bases not matched to a gene: 7. The CDR3 here is CASSHPDRGRYNEQFF. In DNA form, the CDR3 reads TGCGCCAGCAGCCACCCGGACAGGGGAAGGTACAATGAGCAGTTCTTC.

The chain has TRBV12-5 and TRBJ2-1; D is undetermined. The CDR3 contains 12 residues. V was trimmed by 4 bases and J by 5 bases, leaving 6 bases between them. In germline, CDR1 is LGHNT, CDR2 FRNRAP. The CDR3 DNA reads as TGTGCTAGTGGTTCTCAAGACAATGAGCAGTTCTTC. Its protein is CASGSQDNEQFF.

The chain links TRBV20-1 to TRBJ1-1; perhaps TRBD1 as D (5 bases). The V and J ends lost 2 bases and 0 bases respectively, with 10 bases between them. This CDR3 is built from 14 residues. The germline gives CDR1 DFQATT, CDR2 SNEGSKA (reference sequence). Written as DNA, the CDR3 is TGCAGTGCTAGATCGGGACGGCTGAACACTGAAGCTTTCTTT. Its protein is CSARSGRLNTEAFF.

The chain is built from TRBV12-3 or TRBV12-4 and TRBJ1-1; unclear D gene. The CDR3 spans 16 residues. V lost 9 bases and J 8 bases, leaving 28 bases between the germline ends. The CDR3 DNA reads TGTGCCAGTACCGACCCCGGAACTCTCCTAGGTTGGGAAGCTTTCTTT. It translates to CASTDPGTLLGWEAFF.